One and the same sample provided the 10 T cell receptor beta chains below, sequenced in a study of T cells in Graves' hyperthyroidism and ophthalmopathy. Regions amplified from RNA transcripts were the TCR beta CDR3 regions. The HTBI primer set drove a first-round RT-PCR of the TCR CDR3. Using its own MiXCR run on the multiplex PCR reads, TCRdb lists one record per CDR3 protein. This table holds around 700,000 distinct CDR3 sequences, 18% found once. Material: blood. The receptors derive from a woman aged 45-59 years with Graves' hyperthyroidism that later progressed to Graves' ophthalmopathy.

The chain recombines TRBV9 with TRBJ1-1, with D uncertain. This CDR3 has 15 amino acids. Germline assignment: CDR1 SGDLS and CDR2 YYNGEE. Trimming removed 4 bases at V and 0 bases at J, with 13 bases between. The CDR3 DNA sequence: TGTGCCAGCAGCCCTCCCGACAAGTTGAACACTGAAGCTTTCTTT. Residues: CASSPPDKLNTEAFF.

The chain uses TRBV5-1 and TRBJ1-1, with D tentatively TRBD1 (6 bases). The CDR3 is 15 amino acids. Trimming cost V 8 bases and J 7 bases, with 24 bases left between them. Germline values: CDR1 SGHRS, CDR2 YFSETQ. DNA for the CDR3: TGCGCCAGTCGACGATCGGGGGGCCAGGGGATTGAAGCTTTCTTT. Protein: CASRRSGGQGIEAFF. The variable domain in full, with the rest retrieved from reference TRBV5-1 and TRBJ1-1, is KAGVTQTPRYLIKTRGQQVTLSCSPISGHRSVSWYQQTPGQGLQFLFEYFSETQRNKGNFPGRFSGRQFSNSRSEMNVSTLELGDSALYLCASRRSGGQGIEAFFGQGTRLTVV.

A word on this clonotype: A read error may be the cause here, since a much bigger clone is one base away. The chain carries TRBV3-1 and TRBJ2-6; a weak D match, TRBD1 (5 bases). Germline loops: CDR1 LGHDT, CDR2 YNNKEL (reference sequence). CDR3 length equals 16 residues. This chain's CDR3 is CASSPQPVSGANALTF. The CDR3 nucleotides are TGTGCCAGCAGCCCTCAACCCGTATCTGGGGCCAACGCCCTGACTTTC.

This clonotype came up a few times. The genes are TRBV20-1 and TRBJ2-6; D is unclear. Trimming shortened V by 4 bases and J by 1 base, and 2 bases separated the two germline ends. The CDR3 has 12 amino acids. Per the germline V gene, CDR1 is DFQATT and CDR2 is SNEGSKA (reference sequence). This CDR3 reads CSATSGANVLTF. For the CDR3, the DNA is TGCAGTGCTACGTCTGGGGCCAACGTCCTGACTTTC.

This clonotype was seen repeatedly, ten times or more. The chain combines TRBV11-2 with TRBJ1-2, with D maybe TRBD1 (5 bases). V lost 5 bases, J lost 2 bases, and 9 bases lay in between. CDR1 and CDR2 (germline): SGHAT, FQNNGV. The CDR3 runs to 13 residues. The DNA of the CDR3 is TGTGCCAGCAGCCCCAGGGAGAACTATGGCTACACCTTC. Amino acid sequence: CASSPRENYGYTF.

On this clonotype: The conserved closing phenylalanine or tryptophan is absent in this CDR3, likely reflecting a read error. V usage is TRBV27 and J usage is TRBJ1-1, with 8 positions matching TRBD1. Germline assignment: CDR1 MNHEY and CDR2 SMNVEV (reference sequence). This CDR3 has 12 residues. The V segment lost 2 bases and the J segment 8 bases; nucleotides outside the gene matches: 1. CDR3: CASSLRTGEAFV. CDR3 nucleotide sequence: TGTGCCAGCAGTTTACGGACAGGGGAAGCTTTCGTT.

In its sample, this clonotype was seen many times. The chain has TRBV2 and TRBJ1-1, with 7 positions matching TRBD1. The CDR3 is made up of 14 amino acids. J gave up 5 bases and V 1 base, and 4 bases lay outside the gene matches. CDR1 and CDR2 (germline): SNHLY, FYNNEI. The CDR3 sequence: CASSEGQGGTEAFF. CDR3 nucleotides: TGTGCCAGCAGTGAAGGGCAGGGGGGAACTGAAGCTTTCTTT.

This clonotype was counted at least ten times. The rearrangement links TRBV11-2 to TRBJ1-6, with 7 bases matching TRBD1. Germline values: CDR1 SGHAT, CDR2 FQNNGV. The trim removed 5 bases at V and 7 bases at J, leaving 8 bases unmatched. This CDR3 comprises 15 residues. CDR3 sequence (DNA): TGTGCCAGCAGCGGGGACAGCGTTCCGAATTCACCCCTCCACTTT. Its protein product is CASSGDSVPNSPLHF.

The sample holds many counts of this clonotype. The chain combines TRBV6-2 or TRBV6-3 with TRBJ1-1; D might be TRBD1 (6 bases). This CDR3 spans 15 amino acids. The ends were cut back, 3 bases at V and 0 bases at J, with 11 bases in the middle. Germline CDR1 and CDR2: MNHEY and SVGEGT. The CDR3 nucleotides are TGTGCCAGCAGTTATCACGGGGGCATGAACACTGAAGCTTTCTTT. Residues: CASSYHGGMNTEAFF.

This clonotype was recorded at least ten times. For the CDR3, the DNA is TGTGCCAGCAGTTTGTATGGGGGTGGCAATCAGCCCCAGCATTTT. Amino acids: CASSLYGGGNQPQHF. The chain employs TRBV12-3 or TRBV12-4 and TRBJ1-5, with TRBD1 as a possible D gene (5 bases). The CDR3 is made up of 15 amino acids. V was trimmed by 3 bases and J by 2 bases, leaving 11 bases between them.